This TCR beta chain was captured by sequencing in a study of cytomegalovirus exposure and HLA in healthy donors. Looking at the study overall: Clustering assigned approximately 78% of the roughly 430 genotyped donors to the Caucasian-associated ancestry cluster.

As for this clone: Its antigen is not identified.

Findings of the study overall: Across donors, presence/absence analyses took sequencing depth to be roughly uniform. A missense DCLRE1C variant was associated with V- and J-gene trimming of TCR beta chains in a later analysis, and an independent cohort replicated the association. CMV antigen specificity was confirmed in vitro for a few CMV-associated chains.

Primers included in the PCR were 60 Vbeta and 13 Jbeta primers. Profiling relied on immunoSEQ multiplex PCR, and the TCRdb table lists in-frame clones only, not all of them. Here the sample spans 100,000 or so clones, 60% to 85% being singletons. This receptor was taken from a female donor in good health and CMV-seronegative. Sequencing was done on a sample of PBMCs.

CDR3 sequence: CASSLVGAIEQFF. As DNA, the CDR3 is TGTGCCAGCAGCTTAGTAGGGGCAATTGAGCAGTTCTTC. The rearrangement links TRBV7-2 to TRBJ2-1; tentative D call: TRBD1 (5 bases). Trimming pared 1 base from V and 9 bases from J, leaving 10 bases between. The CDR3 contains 13 residues. Per the germline V gene, CDR1 is SGHTA and CDR2 is FQGNSA. Drawing the rest from reference TRBV7-2 and TRBJ2-1, the complete variable domain is GAGVSQSPSNKVTEKGKDVELRCDPISGHTALYWYRQSLGQGLEFLIYFQGNSAPDKSGLPSDRFSAERTGGSVSTLTIQRTQQEDSAVYLCASSLVGAIEQFFGPGTRLTVL.